These 6 T cell receptor beta chains were all obtained from the same sample, sequenced in a study of T-cell reconstitution after alpha-beta-depleted transplantation in children. Unique molecular identifiers were incorporated when the TCRbeta library was constructed. Using its own MiXCR run on the PCR reads, TCRdb lists one record per CDR3 protein. The sample holds about 420,000 distinct CDR3 sequences, around 15% seen once. This material consisted of PBMCs, mostly from graft donor cells, taken 360 days after TCRalphabeta/CD19-depleted stem cell transplant. These TCRs come from a boy under two years old who had a stem cell transplant for Wiskott-Aldrich syndrome, so the T cells may come from the graft donor.

The rearrangement joins TRBV12-3 or TRBV12-4 to TRBJ2-7; D gene ambiguous. Deletions cut 5 bases from V and 6 bases from J, with 17 bases between. This CDR3 spans 14 amino acids. This chain's CDR3 is CASSLRVLSGEQYF. CDR3 bases: TGTGCCAGCAGTCTCCGGGTCCTCTCTGGCGAGCAGTACTTC.

In this sample, this clonotype turned up a few times. The chain has TRBV27 and TRBJ2-4; D gene ambiguous. Looked up from germline, CDR1 is MNHEY and CDR2 is SMNVEV (reference sequence). The CDR3 covers 14 residues. V gave up 2 bases and J gave up 4 bases, with 9 bases separating them. CDR3 sequence reads: CASSLSPSKNIQYF. CDR3 coding DNA: TGTGCCAGCAGTTTAAGCCCCTCGAAAAACATTCAGTACTTC.

This clonotype occurred a few times. The rearrangement joins TRBV25-1 to TRBJ1-1; TRBD1 agrees at 7 bases. V was clipped by 1 base and J by 2 bases; unmatched bases: 4. Germline lookup yields CDR1 MGHDK and CDR2 SYGVNS. The CDR3 sequence is 15 residues long. CDR3 DNA sequence: TGTGCCAGCAGTGAATTAGGACAGGCCAACACTGAAGCTTTCTTT. It yields the protein CASSELGQANTEAFF.

This clonotype has a handful of counts. The CDR3 reads CASSLWTSGPYNEQFF. The CDR3 DNA is TGTGCCAGCAGCCTTTGGACTAGCGGTCCCTACAATGAGCAGTTCTTC. The V and J genes are TRBV7-2 and TRBJ2-1; TRBD2 agrees at 10 bases. Germline CDR1 and CDR2: SGHTA and FQGNSA. The V gene end was trimmed by 5 bases and the J gene end by 2 bases; junction bases not matched to a gene: 6. The CDR3 runs to 16 residues.

This clonotype has a count of ten or more. The V and J genes are TRBV6-2 or TRBV6-3 and TRBJ2-7, with 7 nucleotides matching TRBD2. Per germline, CDR1 MNHEY and CDR2 SVGEGT. V trimming: 5 bases; J trimming: 0 bases; junction bases outside the gene matches: 4. CDR3 size: 14 residues. In DNA, the CDR3 is TGTGCCAGCAGTGGCGGGGGAGTCTCCTACGAGCAGTACTTC. This codes for CASSGGGVSYEQYF.

The chain employs TRBV12-3 or TRBV12-4 and TRBJ2-7, with 7 bases lining up with TRBD1. The CDR3 has 12 amino acids. V shed 5 bases and J 13 bases; nucleotides not matched to a gene: 11. The DNA for the CDR3 is TGTGCCAGCAGTCCCCGGACAGGCGGGCCCTACTTC. It translates to CASSPRTGGPYF.